This entry concerns a single T cell receptor (beta chain). This sample is drawn from a study of blood T cells in healthy people across ages. With a J-beta primer mix and a sample-barcoded 5' primer, a second PCR ran roughly 6 to 12 cycles. MiXCR, applied by TCRdb to the 5' RACE reads, yields one record per CDR3 protein. The sample includes about 1,400,000 distinct CDR3 sequences, approximately 59% seen only once; the top ten take about 6.3%. V gave up 3 bases and J gave up 3 bases, with 17 bases separating them. The CDR3 length is 15 residues. Germline values: CDR1 DFQATT, CDR2 SNEGSKA (reference sequence).

The chain couples TRBV20-1 to TRBJ2-5; D not certain. The receptor was derived from a young man in good health. Sequencing used blood. This CDR3 reads CSASNPRTSKETQYF. The CDR3 coding sequence is TGCAGTGCTAGTAATCCCCGGACCTCCAAAGAGACCCAGTACTTC.